The present T cell receptor beta chain was sequenced within a study of cytomegalovirus exposure and HLA in healthy donors. General study findings and limits: Researchers counted over 150 TCR beta chains as cytomegalovirus-associated.

Points on this clone: Antigen unknown.

This CDR3 has 13 residues. CDR1 and CDR2 from the germline V gene are GTSNPN and SVGIG (reference sequence). Between the trimmed V and J ends, which lost 5 bases and 1 base, there was a span of 9 bases. PCR primers comprised 60 Vbeta and 13 Jbeta primers. Profiling relied on immunoSEQ multiplex PCR, and the TCRdb table lists in-frame clones only, not all of them. The sample holds about 140,000 clones, around three quarters seen once. J is TRBJ1-5 and V is TRBV30, with D perhaps TRBD1 (5 bases). Sequenced: PBMCs. The receptor comes from a man younger than 35 in good health and CMV-seronegative. The CDR3 reads CAWGRDSNQPQHF. CDR3 coding DNA: TGTGCCTGGGGGCGGGACAGCAATCAGCCCCAGCATTTT.